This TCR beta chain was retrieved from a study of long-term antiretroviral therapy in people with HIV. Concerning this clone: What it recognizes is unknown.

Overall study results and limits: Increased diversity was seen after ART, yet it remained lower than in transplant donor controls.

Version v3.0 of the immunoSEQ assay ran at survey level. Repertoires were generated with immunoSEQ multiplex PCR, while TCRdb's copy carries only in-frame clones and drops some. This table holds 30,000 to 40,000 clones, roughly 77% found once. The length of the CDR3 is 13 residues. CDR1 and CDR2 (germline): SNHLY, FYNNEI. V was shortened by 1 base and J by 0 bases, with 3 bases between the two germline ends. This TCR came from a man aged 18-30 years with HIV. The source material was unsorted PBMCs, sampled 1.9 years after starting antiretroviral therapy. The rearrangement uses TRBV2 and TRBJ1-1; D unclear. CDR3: CASSEEVNTEAFF. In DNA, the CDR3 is TGTGCCAGCAGTGAAGAGGTGAACACTGAAGCTTTCTTT.